In its sample, the clone carrying this TCR beta chain was seen a few times. The data stem from a study of response to subunit inactivated influenza vaccine. A single record per CDR3 protein comes from TCRdb applying MiXCR to the RT-PCR reads. The table lists about 500,000 distinct CDR3 sequences, under 8.5% of them singletons. The CDR3 totals 15 residues. The trim removed 5 bases at V and 8 bases at J, leaving 10 bases unmatched. Germline CDR1 reads LGHDT; CDR2 reads YNNKEL (reference sequence). The chain employs TRBV3-1 and TRBJ2-1; 9 bases are a match to TRBD2. The sequence was collected from a man between 50 and 70 years old who received an inactivated influenza vaccine. The sample here was PBMCs from blood, taken less than 25 months after vaccination. DNA of the CDR3: TGTGCCAGCAGCGCAGTGTCCGGGACTAGCTATGAGCAGTTCTTC. The encoded protein is CASSAVSGTSYEQFF.